One TCR beta chain is described in this entry. The DNA is omitted, as the CDR3 cannot be located on it reliably, and the CDR3 follows TCRdb's listing. CDR1 is SNHLY, CDR2 FYNNEI, per germline. The CDR3 comprises 16 residues, both ends counted. Sequencing was performed with immunoSEQ multiplex PCR; in TCRdb, only in-frame clones are kept and a portion is missing. The sample includes about 150,000 clones, approximately 90% of them seen just once. This sample is part of a study of blood T cell repertoires in COVID-19. Overall study context: Sample material is recorded as cDNA or gDNA derived from T cells, B-cell-depleted T cells, or PBMCs.

Sequencing was performed on peripheral blood. The sequence was obtained from a man in his forties or fifties who had recovered from COVID-19. The V call is TRBV2, the J call TRBJ1-3; the table gives TRBD1 as D, unverified against the DNA. CDR3 sequence: CASSILDRGSGNTIYF.